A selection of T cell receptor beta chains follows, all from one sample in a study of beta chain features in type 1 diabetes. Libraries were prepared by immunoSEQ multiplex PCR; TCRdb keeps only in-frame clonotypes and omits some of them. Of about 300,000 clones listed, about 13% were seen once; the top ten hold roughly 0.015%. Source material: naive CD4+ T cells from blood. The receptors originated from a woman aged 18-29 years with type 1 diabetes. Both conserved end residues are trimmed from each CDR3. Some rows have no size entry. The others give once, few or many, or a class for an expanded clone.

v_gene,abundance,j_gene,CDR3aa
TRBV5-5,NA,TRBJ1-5,ASSLRWGVAQH
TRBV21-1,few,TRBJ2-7,ASSDRRDIYYEQY
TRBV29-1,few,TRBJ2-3,SVVGTGGEWDTQY
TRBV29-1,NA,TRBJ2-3,SVAQGITDTQY
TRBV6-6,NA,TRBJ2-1,ASRPIQDSDEQF
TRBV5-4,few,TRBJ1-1,ASSQPGQPLNTEAF
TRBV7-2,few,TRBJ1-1,ASSQGQRNTEAF
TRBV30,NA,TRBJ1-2,AWSVGGAGYGYT
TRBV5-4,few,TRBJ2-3,ASSLRGTDTQY
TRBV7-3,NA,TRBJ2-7,ASSPQGTHEQY
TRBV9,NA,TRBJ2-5,ASSVVGGETQY
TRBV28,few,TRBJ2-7,ASSFPRTGTEQY
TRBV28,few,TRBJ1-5,ATAGGQPQH
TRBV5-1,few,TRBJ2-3,ASSLAGTSTDTQY
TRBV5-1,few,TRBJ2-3,ASSLLASEGDTQY
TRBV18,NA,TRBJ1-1,ASSLDTGGTEAF
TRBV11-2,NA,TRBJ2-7,ASGGDEQY
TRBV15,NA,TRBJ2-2,ATSRGTGEIPGELF
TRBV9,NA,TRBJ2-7,ASSPAGTSRATGYEQY
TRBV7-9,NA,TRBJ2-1,ASRVGRAERYNEQF
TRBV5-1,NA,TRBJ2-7,ASSPGTAAIHEQY
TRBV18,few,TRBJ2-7,ASSPPNRGPLYEQY
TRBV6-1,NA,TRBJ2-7,ASRITSGGYEQY
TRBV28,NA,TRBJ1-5,ASSTHGGWQPQH